These 25 T cell receptor beta chains originate from one sample sequenced in a study of T-cell reconstitution after alpha-beta-depleted transplantation in children (dated by TCRdb to the mid-2010s). Receptor amplification or capture employed PCR. The listed sequencing device is Illumina HiSeq 2500. To normalize quantification of the TCRbeta repertoire, the TCR libraries were built with molecular barcoding that relied on unique molecular identifiers. Using fastp trimming at Q25 and MiXCR clonotype assembly, TCRdb reanalyzed the public sequencing data and kept in-frame beta chains. Each record represents a unique CDR3 protein, reported with the most common genes and DNA among its rows. This sample gives a few hundred thousand distinct CDR3 sequences in total; 9% to 10% of them show up just once. Of the sample, around 5.1% falls within the top ten clones. The sample consisted of PBMCs from the stem cell graft donor, taken from the stem cell graft. These receptor sequences come from a human donor who donated a stem cell graft to a child with SCID.

This clonotype was seen ten or more times. This chain joins TRBV7-2 and TRBJ1-2; D unclear. The CDR3 contains 12 residues. Trimming stripped 3 bases from V and 4 bases from J, with 6 bases between. CDR1 is SGHTA, CDR2 FQGNSA, per germline. The CDR3 spells CASSFGLYGYTF. CDR3 DNA: TGTGCCAGCAGCTTCGGACTCTATGGCTACACCTTC.

This clonotype has a handful of counts. CDR3 residues: CSARDTLTHEQFF. CDR3 DNA: TGCAGTGCTAGAGATACACTGACTCATGAGCAGTTCTTC. The chain carries TRBV20-1 and TRBJ2-1; no reliable D call. Between the trimmed V and J ends, which lost 0 bases and 8 bases, there was a span of 11 bases. This CDR3 has 13 residues. Germline V CDR1 and CDR2: DFQATT, SNEGSKA (reference sequence).

This clonotype was counted at least ten times. The V and J genes are TRBV5-6 and TRBJ2-1; 8 nucleotides align to TRBD2. The CDR3 sequence is 16 residues long. V gave up 0 bases and J gave up 6 bases; unmatched junction bases: 8. Germline V gene sequence: CDR1 SGHDT, CDR2 YYEEEE. The DNA for the CDR3 is TGTGCCAGCAGCTTGGTTACGGGGGGGCCTAGCAATGAGCAGTTCTTC. This encodes CASSLVTGGPSNEQFF.

This clonotype was seen ten or more times. The J gene is TRBJ2-5, the V gene TRBV28; D is unclear. Germline assignment: CDR1 MDHEN and CDR2 SYDVKM. Trimming pared 8 bases from V and 7 bases from J, leaving 14 bases between. The CDR3 has 12 residues. CDR3: CASGVTWGTQYF. CDR3 nucleotides: TGTGCCAGCGGAGTGACGTGGGGGACCCAGTACTTC.

The sample holds many counts of this clonotype. This sequence joins TRBV19 and TRBJ1-1; a possible D gene is TRBD1 (6 bases). Germline values: CDR1 LNHDA, CDR2 SQIVND (reference sequence). The CDR3 is made up of 14 amino acids. Trimming removed 3 bases at V and 4 bases at J, with 12 bases between. The CDR3 bases are TGTGCCAGTAGTATTCAACAGGGTGGCACTGAAGCTTTCTTT. Translating it yields CASSIQQGGTEAFF.

This clonotype was observed at least ten times. The chain uses TRBV27 and TRBJ2-7; 7 bases line up with TRBD2. The CDR3 length is 16 residues. V dropped 5 bases and J dropped 2; count of bases not matched to a gene: 12. The germline gives CDR1 MNHEY, CDR2 SMNVEV (reference sequence). The CDR3 reads CASSRLERGGAYEQYF. The CDR3 region has the DNA TGTGCCAGCAGTAGATTGGAACGTGGGGGGGCCTACGAGCAGTACTTC.

V is TRBV7-2 and J is TRBJ2-5; tentatively, D is TRBD2 (6 bases). There are 14 residues in the CDR3. Trimming shortened V by 1 base and J by 3 bases, and 9 bases separated the two germline ends. Germline CDR1 SGHTA, CDR2 FQGNSA. The CDR3 sequence: CASSLGTTEETQYF. The CDR3, as DNA: TGTGCCAGCAGCTTAGGGACTACCGAAGAGACCCAGTACTTC.

In this sample, this clonotype turned up many times. The CDR3, as DNA: TGCGCCAGCAGCTTGGATTGGGGGACCGAAGAGACCCAGTACTTC. Its translation: CASSLDWGTEETQYF. The chain recombines TRBV5-1 with TRBJ2-5, with D possibly called TRBD1 or TRBD2 (5 bases each). This CDR3 comprises 15 residues. The germline V gene has CDR1 SGHRS and CDR2 YFSETQ. V lost 0 bases and J 3 bases, leaving 12 bases between the germline ends.

This clonotype was seen at least ten times. V and J are TRBV5-6 and TRBJ1-2; 7 nucleotides match TRBD1. V dropped 0 bases and J dropped 0; count of bases not matched to a gene: 11. In germline, CDR1 is SGHDT, CDR2 YYEEEE. The CDR3 has 18 amino acids. The CDR3 DNA sequence: TGTGCCAGCAGCTTGGTAGGGGGCTCGACAGGGACTAACTATGGCTACACCTTC. Protein product: CASSLVGGSTGTNYGYTF.

This clonotype was recorded many times. The chain uses TRBV20-1 and TRBJ1-2; TRBD1 matches 11 bases. Germline-derived CDR1 and CDR2 are DFQATT and SNEGSKA (reference sequence). Trimming cost V 5 bases and J 5 bases; bases outside gene matches: 10. This CDR3 is built from 15 residues. In nucleotides, the CDR3 is TGCAGTGCTTTCCCTCCGGGACAGGGGGTATATGGCTACACCTTC. Protein product: CSAFPPGQGVYGYTF.

This clonotype occurred many times. The chain recombines TRBV6-5 with TRBJ1-3; 8 positions agree with TRBD1. This CDR3 comprises 17 residues. Per germline, CDR1 MNHEY and CDR2 SVGAGI. V shed 3 bases, J shed 0 bases, and the junction held 7 bases outside the gene matches. The CDR3 sequence: CASSYRDRTYSGNTIYF. The DNA of the CDR3 is TGTGCCAGCAGTTATCGGGACAGGACCTACTCTGGAAACACCATATATTTT.

This clonotype was detected many times. The CDR3 bases are TGTGCCAGCAGCTTGCAGGGATCTGGCGGCTACACCTTC. It yields the protein CASSLQGSGGYTF. The rearrangement uses TRBV5-5 and TRBJ1-2, with D maybe TRBD1 (5 bases). Germline V gene sequence: CDR1 SGHKS, CDR2 YYEKEE (reference sequence). This CDR3 comprises 13 residues. Trimming took 1 base from V and 8 from J, leaving 12 bases between them.

There are many counts of this clonotype. This chain links TRBV6-5 with TRBJ1-1; no clear D gene. Germline values: CDR1 MNHEY, CDR2 SVGAGI. V lost 0 bases and J lost 3, with 11 bases in between. There are 15 residues in the CDR3. CDR3 sequence reads: CASSYSRVADTEAFF. DNA of the CDR3: TGTGCCAGCAGTTACTCAAGGGTAGCGGACACTGAAGCTTTCTTT.

The table lists this clonotype with many counts. The chain uses TRBV7-8 and TRBJ2-3, with D uncertain. V was trimmed by 1 base and J by 2 bases, leaving 16 bases between them. This CDR3 region has 17 residues. Germline CDR1 SGHVS, CDR2 FQNEAQ. The CDR3 DNA sequence: TGTGCCAGCAGCTTAGAATGGGCGTCACTCCACACAGATACGCAGTATTTT. Its translation: CASSLEWASLHTDTQYF.

At least ten counts were recorded for this clonotype. The genes are TRBV5-1 and TRBJ1-4; D may be TRBD1 (5 bases). Trimming removed 2 bases from V and 7 bases from J, with 12 bases in between. CDR3 size: 14 residues. The germline V gene has CDR1 SGHRS and CDR2 YFSETQ. CDR3 amino acids: CASSFVGGSEKLFF. The CDR3 DNA sequence: TGCGCCAGCAGCTTCGTGGGGGGGAGTGAAAAACTGTTTTTT.

This clonotype was found many times. The chain is built from TRBV5-6 and TRBJ2-3; D is undetermined. CDR1 SGHDT and CDR2 YYEEEE come from the germline V gene. V was trimmed by 2 bases and J by 3 bases, leaving 7 bases between them. The CDR3 has 13 residues. In DNA form, the CDR3 reads TGTGCCAGCAGCTTTAGTAGGACAGATACGCAGTATTTT. Protein sequence: CASSFSRTDTQYF.

This clonotype was seen a few times. J is TRBJ1-1 and V is TRBV12-3 or TRBV12-4; possibly TRBD1 for D (5 bases). V was trimmed by 6 bases and J by 8 bases, leaving 16 bases between them. The CDR3 has 13 amino acids. The CDR3 region is CASSLKQGWEAFF. The CDR3 nucleotides are TGTGCCAGCAGCCTCAAGCAGGGTTGGGAAGCTTTCTTT.

This clonotype was counted between two and nine times. This chain uses TRBV19 with TRBJ2-6; unclear D gene. This CDR3 is 14 amino acids long. Germline-derived CDR1 and CDR2 are LNHDA and SQIVND (reference sequence). The V end was cut by 0 bases, the J end by 12 bases, with 12 bases between. For the CDR3, the DNA is TGTGCCAGTAGTATAGATCCTTTCGCAGGCGTCCTGACTTTC. Protein sequence: CASSIDPFAGVLTF.

This clonotype was detected many times. The V and J genes are TRBV27 and TRBJ1-5, with D unclear. The CDR3 length is 16 residues. V was shortened by 2 bases and J by 6 bases, with 17 bases between the two germline ends. Germline CDR1 is MNHEY and CDR2 is SMNVEV (reference sequence). The CDR3 here is CASSLRGRTPSQPQHF. CDR3 coding DNA: TGTGCCAGCAGTTTAAGAGGGCGGACCCCGAGTCAGCCCCAGCATTTT.

The chain has TRBV3-1 and TRBJ2-1; 7 positions match TRBD2. V shed 11 bases, J shed 2 bases, and the junction held 12 bases outside the gene matches. The CDR3 has 15 residues. Germline V gene lookup returns CDR1 LGHDT and CDR2 YNNKEL (reference sequence). As DNA, the CDR3 is TGTGCCTGCACCTTGGGGGGGGATGCCTACAATGAGCAGTTCTTC. This gives the protein CACTLGGDAYNEQFF.

V and J are TRBV7-9 and TRBJ1-6, with D hard to call. Germline CDR1 reads SEHNR; CDR2 reads FQNEAQ (reference sequence). This CDR3 contains 16 residues. V lost 2 bases, J lost 0 bases, and 8 bases lay in between. This CDR3 reads CASSLKESSYNSPLHF. The DNA for the CDR3 is TGTGCCAGCAGCTTAAAGGAGAGCTCCTATAATTCACCCCTCCACTTT.

This chain joins TRBV13 and TRBJ2-3; TRBD2 agrees at 9 bases. This CDR3 comprises 16 residues. Germline values: CDR1 PRHDT, CDR2 FYEKMQ (reference sequence). J lost 6 bases, V lost 5 bases, and 12 bases had no gene match. CDR3 DNA sequence: TGTGCCAGCAGCCGGATCTCTAGCGGGGCGCGGGATACGCAGTATTTT. This translates into CASSRISSGARDTQYF. Using reference TRBV13 and TRBJ2-3 for the parts outside the CDR3, the full variable domain is AAGVIQSPRHLIKEKRETATLKCYPIPRHDTVYWYQQGPGQDPQFLISFYEKMQSDKGSIPDRFSAQQFSDYHSELNMSSLELGDSALYFCASSRISSGARDTQYFGPGTRLTVL.

The table lists this clonotype with a count of one. This sequence may be a read error, since a much larger clone differs from it by one base. The conserved closing phenylalanine or tryptophan is absent in this CDR3, likely reflecting a read error. This chain joins TRBV7-9 and TRBJ2-3; 7 nucleotides line up with TRBD1. The ends lost 3 bases at V and 6 bases at J; junction bases unmatched: 9. CDR1 and CDR2 from the germline V gene are SEHNR and FQNEAQ (reference sequence). The CDR3 covers 15 residues. The chain's CDR3 is CASSFGRGIVDTQYL. The CDR3 nucleotides read TGTGCCAGCAGCTTCGGCAGGGGGATCGTGGATACGCAGTATTTA.

This clonotype was observed at least ten times. CDR3 protein: CASSLTATGRALGNGYTF. As DNA, the CDR3 is TGTGCCAGCAGCTTGACCGCGACAGGGAGGGCCCTGGGAAATGGCTACACCTTC. The chain joins TRBV27 to TRBJ1-2, with TRBD1 identical over 7 bases. Germline CDR1 and CDR2: MNHEY and SMNVEV (reference sequence). The CDR3 runs 18 residues. V trimming: 6 bases; J trimming: 6 bases; junction bases outside the gene matches: 22.

Ten or more counts support this clonotype. This rearrangement joins TRBV27 to TRBJ2-1, with D unresolved. The CDR3 consists of 14 residues. V was cut by 6 bases and J by 2 bases, with 11 bases left in between. From germline, CDR1 is MNHEY and CDR2 SMNVEV (reference sequence). Here the CDR3 reads CASRATAPYNEQFF. CDR3 sequence (DNA): TGTGCCAGCAGGGCCACTGCCCCCTACAATGAGCAGTTCTTC.